This T cell receptor (beta chain) was profiled in a study of T cell changes during pregnancy in multiple sclerosis. The data were produced by immunoSEQ multiplex PCR, yet TCRdb's version contains in-frame clones alone and is incomplete. The table shows approximately 92,000 clones, with more than 85% occurring only once. CDR1 SGHVS and CDR2 FQNEAQ come from the germline V gene. The CDR3 is 15 residues long. The junction had 5 bases not matched to a gene; V was cut back by 4 bases and J by 3 bases. The V and J genes are TRBV7-8 and TRBJ2-7, with 11 bases that match TRBD1. This clonotype originated in a female donor with multiple sclerosis, enrolled in a pregnancy study. Sequencing used peripheral blood, obtained in the first trimester of pregnancy. The CDR3 DNA reads as TGTGCCAGCAGCTCTGTTGGGACAGGGGGCTACGAGCAGTACTTC. This codes for CASSSVGTGGYEQYF.